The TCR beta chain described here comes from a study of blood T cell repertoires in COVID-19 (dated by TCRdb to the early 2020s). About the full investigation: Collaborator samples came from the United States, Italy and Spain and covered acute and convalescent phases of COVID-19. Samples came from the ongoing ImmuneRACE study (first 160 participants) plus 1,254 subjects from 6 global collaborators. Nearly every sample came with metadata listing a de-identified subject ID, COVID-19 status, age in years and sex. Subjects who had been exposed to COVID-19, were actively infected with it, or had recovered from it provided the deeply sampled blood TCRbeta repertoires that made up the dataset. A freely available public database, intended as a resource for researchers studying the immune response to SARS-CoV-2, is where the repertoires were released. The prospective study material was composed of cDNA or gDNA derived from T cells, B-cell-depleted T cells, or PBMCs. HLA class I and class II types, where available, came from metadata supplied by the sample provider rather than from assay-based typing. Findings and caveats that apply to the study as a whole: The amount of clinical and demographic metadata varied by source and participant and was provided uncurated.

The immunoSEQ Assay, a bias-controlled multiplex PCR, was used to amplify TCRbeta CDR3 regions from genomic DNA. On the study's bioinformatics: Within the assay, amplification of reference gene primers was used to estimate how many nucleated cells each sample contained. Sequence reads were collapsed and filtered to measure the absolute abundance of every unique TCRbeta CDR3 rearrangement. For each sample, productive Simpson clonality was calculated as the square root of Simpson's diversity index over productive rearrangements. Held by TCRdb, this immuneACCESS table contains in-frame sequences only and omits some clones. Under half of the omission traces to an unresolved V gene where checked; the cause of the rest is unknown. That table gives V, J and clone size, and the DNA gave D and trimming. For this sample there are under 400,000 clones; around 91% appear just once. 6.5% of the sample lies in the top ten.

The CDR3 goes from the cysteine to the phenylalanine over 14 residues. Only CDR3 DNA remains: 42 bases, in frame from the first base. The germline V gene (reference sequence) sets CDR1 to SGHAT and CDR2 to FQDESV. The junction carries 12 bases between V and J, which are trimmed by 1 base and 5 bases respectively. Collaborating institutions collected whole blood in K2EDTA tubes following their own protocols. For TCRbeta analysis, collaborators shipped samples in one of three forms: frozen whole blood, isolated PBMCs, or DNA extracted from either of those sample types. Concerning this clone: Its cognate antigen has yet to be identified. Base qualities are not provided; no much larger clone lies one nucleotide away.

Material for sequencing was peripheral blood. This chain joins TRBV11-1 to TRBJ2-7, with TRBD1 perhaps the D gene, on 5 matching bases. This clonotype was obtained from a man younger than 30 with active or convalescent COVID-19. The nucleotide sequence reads TGTGCCAGCAGCTTAGATAGGGGCGGCCACGAGCAGTACTTC. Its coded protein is CASSLDRGGHEQYF.